This entry features one TCR beta chain sequence. Its antigen has not been determined. No much larger clonotype is one base removed from it; base qualities were not supplied. Only healthy Caucasian donors were included. The twin cohort comprised three pairs of female monozygotic twins, all aged roughly 18 to 30 years. Miltenyi CD45RO+ enrichment and human naive T-cell isolation kits were used to isolate memory (CD45RO+) and naive T cells from PBMC. This entry belongs to a study of identical twins (TCRdb year 2016). In the study overall: The study deep-sequenced TCR alpha and beta repertoires from monozygotic twins, unrelated adults of various ages and cord blood to test whether fetal clonotypes persist. To rule out contamination, the twin experiments were replicated at different times with different library preparation protocols. Results the study describes overall, beyond this receptor: Compared with coincidental sharing between unrelated individuals, out-of-frame TCR alpha sequences shared between twins showed an excess of sequences with low generation probability. Abundant cord blood beta clonotypes carried fewer insertions; young adult naive repertoires showed a weaker similar trend, while memory repertoires showed none. Recombination models systematically underestimated out-of-frame TCR alpha sharing in monozygotic twins but agreed with sharing between unrelated individuals. Invariant T cells such as MAIT and iNKT could partly confound zero-insertion analyses, though diverse VJ usage argued against this for most clonotypes. Because the same donors could not be followed over many years, the conclusions depended on cross-sectional statistical analysis. A weaker excess of twin sharing was found in beta out-of-frame sequences because the signal-to-noise ratio was lowered by fewer shared sequences.

Looking up the germline V gene yields CDR1 SGHRS and CDR2 YFSETQ. From its cysteine to its phenylalanine, the CDR3 spans 16 amino acids. Kept here is only the CDR3 DNA, which spans 48 bases and is read in frame from base 1. The junction shows trimming of 0 bases on V and 0 bases on J, plus 9 bases between the germline ends. Receptor libraries were prepared by 5' RACE. Instrument used: Illumina HiSeq 2000. Template switching introduced a universal primer binding site; the final cDNA contained a unique molecular identifier, enabling accurate counting of TCR cDNA molecules. Specific primers in the conserved constant-segment region were used to synthesize first-strand cDNA for the TCR alpha and beta chains. To control for contamination, each cDNA library was double barcoded with a SMART-Mk sample barcode plus Illumina barcodes. TruSeq adapter sequences and Illumina sample barcodes were added in two successive PCR steps. Sequencing of the TCR alpha and beta cDNA libraries was done on the Illumina HiSeq platform using custom primers. Per the source publication's procedure: MiGEC processed the raw reads to extract unique molecular identifiers, while MiXCR was used to determine the CDR3 positions. For each individual, recombination models were inferred using an EM algorithm with the repgenHMM and IGoR tools. The tcR package in R was used for shared clonotype analysis, with sharing normalized by the product of cloneset sizes. To study raw recombination free of thymic and clonal selection effects, out-of-frame nonproductive sequences were analyzed. Through fastp at Q25 and MiXCR, TCRdb rebuilt clones from the public reads, retaining in-frame beta chains. Merged by CDR3 protein, the rows form single entries marked with the most common genes and DNA. The V and J calls reflect TCRdb's pipeline rather than the authors' work. For this sample the table gives a few hundred thousand distinct CDR3 sequences, of which roughly 13% were detected only once. The leading ten clones occupy about 3.9% of the sample.

The data also belong to a second study, concerning yellow fever vaccine responses in identical twins. Reported in the second study: According to the authors, the vaccine-induced T cell response in identical twins seemed to be partly convergent and partly specific to each individual. The study precisely tracked vaccine-responding T cell clones in identical twins.

This receptor was obtained from a woman between 18 and 30 years old in good health. The chain was built from TRBV5-1 and TRBJ1-4; the D gene is perhaps TRBD1, from 5 matching bases. The material sequenced was memory (CD45RO+) T cells sorted from blood. The meaning of the sample's cell subset or site label: CD45RO+ enriched T cells. CDR3 protein: CASSLAGGATNEKLFF. The DNA is TGCGCCAGCAGCTTGGCCGGGGGTGCAACTAATGAAAAACTGTTTTTT.